In its sample, the clone carrying this TCR beta chain was seen many times. The study collected blood at first hyperthyroidism diagnosis, before any ophthalmopathy symptoms arose. The entry originates in a study of T cells in Graves' hyperthyroidism and ophthalmopathy. This CDR3 has 13 residues. Germline values: CDR1 SNHLY, CDR2 FYNNEI. J gave up 0 bases and V 11 bases, and 6 bases lay outside the gene matches. RNA transcripts gave rise to amplified TCR beta CDR3 regions. Primed by the HTBI set, a first-round RT-PCR was run on the TCR CDR3. TCRdb analysed the multiplex PCR reads with MiXCR anew, one entry per CDR3 protein. The sample consists of some 350,000 distinct CDR3 sequences, less than 20% of them appearing once.

Sequencing was performed on blood. This receptor was obtained from a woman aged 18 to 35 with Graves' hyperthyroidism that later progressed to Graves' ophthalmopathy. The chain combines TRBV2 with TRBJ1-1; 7 nucleotides match TRBD1. The CDR3 spells CACQGELNTEAFF. The DNA of the CDR3 is TGTGCCTGTCAGGGGGAACTGAACACTGAAGCTTTCTTT.